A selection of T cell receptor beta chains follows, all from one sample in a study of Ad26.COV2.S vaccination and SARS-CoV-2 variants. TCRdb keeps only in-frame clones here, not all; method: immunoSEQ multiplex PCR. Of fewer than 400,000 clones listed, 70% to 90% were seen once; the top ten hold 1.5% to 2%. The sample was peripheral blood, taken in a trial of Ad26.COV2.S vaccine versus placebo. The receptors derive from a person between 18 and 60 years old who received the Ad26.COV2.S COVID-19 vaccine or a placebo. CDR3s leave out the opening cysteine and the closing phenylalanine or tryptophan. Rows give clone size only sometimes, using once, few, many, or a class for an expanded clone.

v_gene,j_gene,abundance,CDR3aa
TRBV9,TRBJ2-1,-,ASSPTGAYDNEQF
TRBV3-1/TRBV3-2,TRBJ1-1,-,ASSPTPRTGGGTEAF
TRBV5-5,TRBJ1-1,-,ASSGSGRVNTEAF
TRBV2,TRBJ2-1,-,ASRPRYGAHEQF
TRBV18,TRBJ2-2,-,ASSLGGGELF
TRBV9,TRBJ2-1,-,ASSVTSDSYNEQF
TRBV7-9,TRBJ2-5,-,ASSFWRGGHRETQY
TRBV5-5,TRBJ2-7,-,ASSFTYEQY
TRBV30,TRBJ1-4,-,AWSFVRDSSATNEKLF
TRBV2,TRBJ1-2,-,ASWAVSYGYT
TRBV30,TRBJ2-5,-,AWSVSETQY
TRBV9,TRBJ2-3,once,ASSPRPQSTDTQY
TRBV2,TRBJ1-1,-,ASSETPVDRNTEAF
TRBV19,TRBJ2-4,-,ASSIYRDPRNIQY
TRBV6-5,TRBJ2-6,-,ASSYPAAGANVLT
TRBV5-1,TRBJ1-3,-,ASSGKRLSLRLRGNTIY
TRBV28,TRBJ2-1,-,ASSLPPGTSGNWDRGNEQF
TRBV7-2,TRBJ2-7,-,ASSFSAGGSYEQY
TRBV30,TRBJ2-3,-,AWSPGLADTDTQY
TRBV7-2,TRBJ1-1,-,ASSPTNTEAF
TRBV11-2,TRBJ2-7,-,ASSLDRRTEQY
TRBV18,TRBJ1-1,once,ASSRSDVGGGGTEAF
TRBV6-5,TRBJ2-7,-,ASSLTVTYEQY
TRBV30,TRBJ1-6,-,AWSSGTGNNSPLH
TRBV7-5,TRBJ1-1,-,VRSRRPSNTEAF
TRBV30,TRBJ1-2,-,AWSIGSGYT
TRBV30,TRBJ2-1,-,AWSVLGNEQF
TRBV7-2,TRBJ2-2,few,ASSARTSGTSGELF
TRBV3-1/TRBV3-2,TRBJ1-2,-,ASSQDPRTGVTNYGYT
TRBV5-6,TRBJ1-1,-,ASSPYRVGTEAF
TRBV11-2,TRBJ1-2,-,ASSLSVGSAGYT
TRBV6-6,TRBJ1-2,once,ASSYGGSTPYGYT
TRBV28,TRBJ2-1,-,ASSLFRRNEQF
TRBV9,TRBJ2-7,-,ASSVGDQYEQY
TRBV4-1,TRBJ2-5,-,ASSQDGTGRETQY
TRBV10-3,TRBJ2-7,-,AIEDASSPYEQY
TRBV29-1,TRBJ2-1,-,SVRGIDNEQF
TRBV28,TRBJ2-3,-,ASSSSGSDTQY
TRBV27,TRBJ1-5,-,ASSHGINQPQH
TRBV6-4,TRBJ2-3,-,ASSAAGSTDTQY